The 30 T cell receptor beta chains below all came from one sample that was sequenced in a study of molecular identifiers for immune sequencing clone quantification. One entry per CDR3 protein results from TCRdb running MiXCR on the PCR reads. In the table there are nearly 55,000 distinct CDR3 sequences, about a third of which are singletons. Sequenced sample: naive CD8+ T cells from blood, with Jurkat cell RNA spiked in. The subset here: FACS-sorted CD8+CD4-CCR7+CD45RA+ naive T cells. These receptors originate from a human donor in good health. Some libraries in this study had Jurkat cell RNA spiked in.

The chain couples TRBV11-2 to TRBJ1-1, with D unclear. This CDR3 spans 14 amino acids. Per germline, CDR1 SGHAT and CDR2 FQNNGV. V was shortened by 3 bases and J by 4 bases, with 12 bases between the two germline ends. The CDR3 spells CASSFTPSITEAFF. The CDR3 DNA follows: TGTGCCAGCAGCTTCACCCCTTCGATCACTGAAGCTTTCTTT. Together with reference TRBV11-2 and TRBJ1-1, the CDR3 gives the full variable domain: EAGVAQSPRYKIIEKRQSVAFWCNPISGHATLYWYQQILGQGPKLLIQFQNNGVVDDSQLPKDRFSAERLKGVDSTLKIQPAKLEDSAVYLCASSFTPSITEAFFGQGTRLTVV.

This clonotype was counted between two and nine times. Compared with germline, one end of the junction differs, possibly owing to a read error. This chain joins TRBV2 and TRBJ2-5; D perhaps matches TRBD1 (6 bases). The CDR3 consists of 15 residues. CDR1 and CDR2 (germline): SNHLY, FYNNEI. CDR3 DNA: TGTGCCAGCAGTGGATTGACAGGAAACCAAGAGACCCAATACTTC. This gives the protein CASSGLTGNQETQYF.

This clonotype was seen at least ten times. The chain joins TRBV19 to TRBJ1-1; 8 bases align to TRBD1. Germline V gene sequence: CDR1 LNHDA, CDR2 SQIVND (reference sequence). CDR3 size: 14 residues. V shed 7 bases, J shed 10 bases, and the junction held 14 bases outside the gene matches. The CDR3 nucleotides are TGTGCCAGTACCACCATGGCAGGGGGCAAGCCAGCTTTCTTT. It translates to CASTTMAGGKPAFF.

This clonotype occurred a few times. The chain combines TRBV4-1 with TRBJ2-1; 7 nucleotides match TRBD2. The V segment lost 6 bases and the J segment 8 bases; nucleotides outside the gene matches: 16. CDR1 and CDR2 (germline): MGHRA, YSYEKL. This CDR3 is 16 amino acids long. The CDR3 spells CASRQTLADEHDEQFF. CDR3 nucleotides: TGCGCCAGCAGGCAGACGCTAGCGGATGAGCACGATGAGCAGTTCTTC.

Comment on this clonotype: One end of the junction is discordant with germline, which a read error may explain. The chain recombines TRBV6-2 or TRBV6-3 with TRBJ2-1; 7 bases line up with TRBD2. The length of the CDR3 is 15 residues. CDR1 MNHEY and CDR2 SVGEGT come from the germline V gene. CDR3 amino acids: CACSYSWGRGDAQFF. The DNA for the CDR3 is TGTGCCTGCAGTTATAGCTGGGGACGGGGGGATGCGCAGTTCTTC.

The chain combines TRBV28 with TRBJ2-3; the match to TRBD2 covers 13 bases. V gave up 8 bases and J gave up 7 bases; unmatched junction bases: 6. CDR1 and CDR2 from the germline V gene are MDHEN and SYDVKM. The CDR3 loop spans 14 amino acids. CDR3 amino acids: CASFGLAGEYTQYF. CDR3 DNA: TGTGCCAGCTTCGGACTAGCGGGAGAGTATACGCAGTATTTT.

V gene TRBV21-1 combines with J gene TRBJ2-5; TRBD2, the table's D call, was not compared with the DNA. TRBV21-1 is an annotated pseudogene. The CDR3 is made up of 15 amino acids. The CDR3 DNA reads as TGTGCCAGCACCGTGAGCGGGGGAACGGGGGAGACCCAGTACTTC. Translating gives CASTVSGGTGETQYF.

At least ten counts were recorded for this clonotype. The chain links TRBV12-3 or TRBV12-4 to TRBJ2-2; no firm D call. The V end was cut by 6 bases, the J end by 4 bases, with 15 bases between. This CDR3 is built from 15 residues. The CDR3: CASRRSPASTGELFF. In nucleotides, the CDR3 is TGTGCCAGCAGACGCAGCCCCGCGAGCACCGGGGAGCTGTTTTTT.

V gene TRBV25-1 combines with J gene TRBJ2-1; D is ambiguous. The V and J ends lost 2 bases and 0 bases respectively, with 5 bases between them. The germline gives CDR1 MGHDK, CDR2 SYGVNS. This CDR3 region has 14 residues. The DNA of the CDR3 is TGTGCCAGCAGTGAAGGGCTCTCCTACAATGAGCAGTTCTTC. Its translation: CASSEGLSYNEQFF. The variable domain in full, with the rest retrieved from reference TRBV25-1 and TRBJ2-1, is EADIYQTPRYLVIGTGKKITLECSQTMGHDKMYWYQQDPGMELHLIHYSYGVNSTEKGDLSSESTVSRIRTEHFPLTLESARPSHTSQYLCASSEGLSYNEQFFGPGTRLTVL.

For this clonotype: A clone one base away is much larger, so this may be a read error. The rearrangement joins TRBV9 to TRBJ2-3, with 7 bases fitting TRBD2. CDR3 size: 13 residues. CDR1 and CDR2 from the germline V gene are SGDLS and YYNGEE. In nucleotides, the CDR3 is TGTGCCAGCAGCGGGGGAGGGCCAGATACGCGGTATTTT. Translation: CASSGGGPDTRYF.

This clonotype was observed many times. The rearrangement links TRBV29-1 to TRBJ1-1; D unclear. Per germline, CDR1 SQVTM and CDR2 ANQGSEA. V lost 4 bases, J lost 6 bases, and 18 bases lay in between. This CDR3 is 14 amino acids long. DNA for the CDR3: TGCAGCGTTGCTGGATTTGGTTTAAGTGCTGAAGCTTTCTTT. This gives the protein CSVAGFGLSAEAFF. The full variable domain, its missing parts supplied by reference TRBV29-1 and TRBJ1-1, is SAVISQKPSRDICQRGTSLTIQCQVDSQVTMMFWYRQQPGQSLTLIATANQGSEATYESGFVIDKFPISRPNLTFSTLTVSNMSPEDSSIYLCSVAGFGLSAEAFFGQGTRLTVV.

The V gene is TRBV4-3, the J gene TRBJ2-3, with D perhaps matching TRBD1 (5 bases). Germline CDR1 LGHNA, CDR2 YSLEER. The CDR3 covers 13 residues. Trimming pared 1 base from V and 7 bases from J, leaving 9 bases between. CDR3 sequence: CASSQVQGNTQYF. The DNA for the CDR3 is TGCGCCAGCAGCCAAGTTCAGGGTAATACGCAGTATTTT.

In its sample, this clonotype was seen a few times. The V call is TRBV12-3 or TRBV12-4, the J call TRBJ2-3, with 9 bases identical to TRBD1. The trim removed 4 bases at V and 5 bases at J, leaving 4 bases unmatched. This CDR3 comprises 14 residues. CDR3 in DNA: TGTGCCAGCAGTTCCGGGACAGGGATAGATACGCAGTATTTT. This encodes CASSSGTGIDTQYF.

This chain links TRBV5-1 with TRBJ2-2; D not certain. The CDR3 runs 11 residues. V dropped 5 bases and J dropped 7 bases, with 6 bases sitting between them. Germline CDR1 reads SGHRS; CDR2 reads YFSETQ. CDR3 DNA: TGCGCCAGCAGTTTTATCGGGGAGCTGTTTTTT. Its protein product is CASSFIGELFF.

V and J are TRBV27 and TRBJ2-1; no firm D call. Trimming removed 4 bases from V and 1 base from J, with 8 bases in between. From germline, CDR1 is MNHEY and CDR2 SMNVEV (reference sequence). The CDR3 is 14 amino acids. CDR3 sequence reads: CASSSGWSYNEQFF. The CDR3 DNA sequence: TGTGCCAGCAGTTCTGGGTGGTCCTACAATGAGCAGTTCTTC.

The chain links TRBV9 to TRBJ1-5; 9 bases match TRBD1. Per the germline V gene, CDR1 is SGDLS and CDR2 is YYNGEE. J gave up 10 bases and V 0 bases, and 8 bases lay outside the gene matches. The CDR3 contains 15 residues. Written as DNA, the CDR3 is TGTGCCAGCAGCGTAGGAGACAGGGGGTTGAGTCCCCAGCATTTT. Translated: CASSVGDRGLSPQHF.

This clonotype came up a few times. J is TRBJ1-6 and V is TRBV24-1; D is unresolved. Germline assignment: CDR1 KGHDR and CDR2 SFDVKD. Trimming cost V 4 bases and J 0 bases, with 3 bases left between them. The length of the CDR3 is 14 residues. In DNA, the CDR3 is TGTGCCACCAGTGACGGCTCCTATAATTCACCCCTCCACTTT. It translates to CATSDGSYNSPLHF.

Remarks on this clonotype: Without the conserved terminal phenylalanine or tryptophan, this CDR3 likely stems from a read error. The chain employs TRBV6-5 and TRBJ2-7, with 10 bases fitting TRBD1. The germline V gene encodes CDR1 MNHEY and CDR2 SVGAGI. The CDR3 sequence is 14 residues long. The V gene end was trimmed by 6 bases and the J gene end by 6 bases; junction bases not matched to a gene: 8. CDR3 bases: TGTGCCAGCAGGGGGACAGGGGATTCTAGCGAGCAGTACATC. Residues: CASRGTGDSSEQYI.

The rearrangement uses TRBV19 and TRBJ2-3; 10 bases fit TRBD2. Trimming at V came to 2 bases and at J to 5 bases, leaving 4 bases not matched to a gene. CDR1 LNHDA and CDR2 SQIVND come from the germline V gene (reference sequence). The length of the CDR3 is 15 residues. DNA of the CDR3: TGTGCCAGTAGTATAAGCGGGAGGGCCGGAGATACGCAGTATTTT. This sequence encodes CASSISGRAGDTQYF.

This clonotype was detected a few times. The CDR3 loop is CASSQDDNQPQHF. CDR3 DNA sequence: TGCGCCAGCAGCCAAGATGACAATCAGCCCCAGCATTTT. This sequence joins TRBV4-3 and TRBJ1-5; D not resolved. The CDR3 contains 13 residues. Germline-derived CDR1 and CDR2 are LGHNA and YSLEER. The V end was cut by 0 bases, the J end by 3 bases, with 3 bases between.

The chain employs TRBV2 and TRBJ2-2, with D perhaps TRBD2 (5 bases). The CDR3 is made up of 14 amino acids. The V end lost 11 bases, the J end lost 5 bases, and 18 bases lay between the germline ends. Germline V gene lookup returns CDR1 SNHLY and CDR2 FYNNEI. This CDR3 reads CAADWGEATGELFF. As DNA, the CDR3 is TGTGCCGCCGACTGGGGAGAGGCTACCGGGGAGCTGTTTTTT.

Comment on this clonotype: Mismatch with germline at one junction end may stem from a read error. This chain uses TRBV28 with TRBJ1-6, with TRBD1 matching over 10 bases. The CDR3 length is 13 residues. Germline V lookup: CDR1 MDHEN, CDR2 SYDVKM. CDR3 sequence reads: CAGRDRGHSSLHF. The CDR3 nucleotides are TGTGCCGGCCGGGACAGGGGTCATTCATCCCTCCACTTT.

The chain carries TRBV14 and TRBJ2-1; no clear D gene. This CDR3 region has 14 residues. Germline V lookup: CDR1 SGHDN, CDR2 FVKESK. The germline V and J ends were trimmed by 2 bases and 0 bases, with 5 bases remaining between them. CDR3: CASSQISSYNEQFF. The CDR3 DNA sequence: TGTGCCAGCAGCCAAATTAGCTCCTACAATGAGCAGTTCTTC.

The rearrangement joins TRBV2 to TRBJ2-7, with 8 bases matching TRBD1. The trim removed 6 bases at V and 12 bases at J, leaving 10 bases unmatched. Germline assignment: CDR1 SNHLY and CDR2 FYNNEI. This CDR3 is 12 amino acids long. CDR3 region: CASRPRTGIGYF. The CDR3 DNA sequence: TGTGCCAGCAGACCCAGGACAGGGATAGGGTACTTC.

V usage is TRBV27 and J usage is TRBJ2-2; no reliable D call. Germline V gene sequence: CDR1 MNHEY, CDR2 SMNVEV (reference sequence). CDR3 length: 16 residues. Trimming removed 5 bases at V and 1 base at J, with 14 bases between. CDR3 region: CASSVGVGVNTGELFF. The CDR3 DNA reads TGTGCCAGCAGTGTTGGTGTTGGGGTGAACACCGGGGAGCTGTTTTTT.

This clonotype was seen at least ten times. This chain connects TRBV6-2 or TRBV6-3 to TRBJ1-5; 9 bases map to TRBD1. This CDR3 spans 16 amino acids. Germline CDR1 and CDR2: MNHEY and SVGEGT. J was trimmed by 6 bases and V by 3 bases; bases with no gene match: 9. For the CDR3, the DNA is TGTGCCAGCAGTTATGAACCGGGACAGGGTATTCAGCCCCAGCATTTT. Translating it yields CASSYEPGQGIQPQHF.

Concerning this clonotype itself: A read error is possible here, since a much larger clone lies one base away. The chain recombines TRBV7-2 with TRBJ2-3; tentatively, D is TRBD1 (5 bases). Germline CDR1 and CDR2: SGHTA and FQGNSA. This CDR3 spans 16 amino acids. The V end lost 4 bases, the J end lost 0 bases, and 14 bases lay between the germline ends. The CDR3 sequence is CASSSAGGASTDTQYF. The CDR3 DNA reads TGTGCCAGCAGCTCCGCCGGTGGGGCTAGCACAGATACGCAGTATTTT. Full variable domain (outside the CDR3, taken from reference TRBV7-2 and TRBJ2-3): GAGVSQSPSNKVTEKGKDVELRCDPISGHTALYWYRQSLGQGLEFLIYFQGNSAPDKSGLPSDRFSAERTGGSVSTLTIQRTQQEDSAVYLCASSSAGGASTDTQYFGPGTRLTVL.

The gene calls are TRBV12-3 or TRBV12-4 and TRBJ2-7, with TRBD1 matching over 7 bases. The trim removed 7 bases at V and 6 bases at J, leaving 6 bases unmatched. This CDR3 spans 12 amino acids. The chain's CDR3 is CASKQGFSEQYF. The CDR3 nucleotides read TGTGCCAGCAAACAGGGGTTCAGCGAGCAGTACTTC.

This clonotype was seen a handful of times. This sequence joins TRBV24-1 and TRBJ2-1; D is undetermined. V was clipped by 0 bases and J by 1 base, with 6 bases between them. The CDR3 contains 15 residues. CDR1 and CDR2 (germline): KGHDR, SFDVKD. The CDR3 bases are TGTGCCACCAGTGATTTGCTAGATTCCTACAATGAGCAGTTCTTC. Its translation is CATSDLLDSYNEQFF.

Notes on this clonotype: Possible read error: a much larger clone is one base away. The conserved phenylalanine or tryptophan is not found at the CDR3 terminus, so this likely reflects a read error. The rearrangement uses TRBV28 and TRBJ2-7, with a weak D call TRBD1 (5 bases). The CDR3 contains 14 residues. Trimming pared 6 bases from V and 3 bases from J, leaving 15 bases between. CDR1 and CDR2 from the germline V gene are MDHEN and SYDVKM. The CDR3 DNA follows: TGTGCCAGCAGCCCGACAGTCGCCTTCTACGAGCAGTACATC. Translation: CASSPTVAFYEQYI.